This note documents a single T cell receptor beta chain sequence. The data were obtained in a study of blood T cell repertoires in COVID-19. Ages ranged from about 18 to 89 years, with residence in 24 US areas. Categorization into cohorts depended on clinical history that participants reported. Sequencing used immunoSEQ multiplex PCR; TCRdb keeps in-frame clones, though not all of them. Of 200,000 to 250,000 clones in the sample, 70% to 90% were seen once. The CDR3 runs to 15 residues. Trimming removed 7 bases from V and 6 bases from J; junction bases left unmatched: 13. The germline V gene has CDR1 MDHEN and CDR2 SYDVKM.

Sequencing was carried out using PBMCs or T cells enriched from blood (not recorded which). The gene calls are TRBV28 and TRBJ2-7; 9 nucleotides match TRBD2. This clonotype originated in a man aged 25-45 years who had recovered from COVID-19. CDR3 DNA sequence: TGTGCCAGCAAAAGAGGGGCTAGCGGGAATACCGAGCAGTACTTC. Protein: CASKRGASGNTEQYF.